Presented here are 7 T cell receptor beta chains from one specimen sequenced in a study of CD8+ T cells in alopecia areata. The sequencing template was cDNA reverse transcribed from extracted RNA. Clones were read by immunoSEQ multiplex PCR, and TCRdb kept only the in-frame ones, dropping some. The profile shows about 150,000 clones, around half of them singletons. The material was CD8+ T cells sorted from blood, obtained at week 0. Receptor source: a human donor with alopecia areata.

In this sample, this clone turned up once. The V and J genes are TRBV27 and TRBJ2-3; D perhaps matches TRBD1 (6 bases). This CDR3 has 16 residues. Germline V gene sequence: CDR1 MNHEY, CDR2 SMNVEV (reference sequence). Trimming shortened V by 5 bases and J by 0 bases, and 15 bases separated the two germline ends. The CDR3 DNA reads TGTGCCAGCAGTCCAGAAGGACAGATTAGCACAGATACGCAGTATTTT. Residues: CASSPEGQISTDTQYF.

This clone was observed a handful of times. The rearrangement joins TRBV30 to TRBJ2-7; D possibly corresponds to TRBD1 (6 bases). Trimming removed 2 bases at V and 4 bases at J, with 15 bases between. This CDR3 comprises 14 residues. Germline V gene lookup returns CDR1 GTSNPN and CDR2 SVGIG (reference sequence). CDR3 amino acids: CAWSSTGLPYEQYF. CDR3 nucleotide sequence: TGTGCCTGGAGTTCGACAGGCCTTCCATACGAGCAGTACTTC.

V is TRBV9 and J is TRBJ2-7; 7 bases map to TRBD1. Trimming took 2 bases from V and 2 from J; bases not matched to a gene: 4. The CDR3 runs to 14 residues. The V gene's germline CDR1 is SGDLS and CDR2 YYNGEE. The CDR3 here is CASSVGTDPYEQYF. Here the CDR3 DNA reads TGTGCCAGCAGCGTTGGGACAGATCCCTACGAGCAGTACTTC.

V and J are TRBV4-2 and TRBJ1-1; D is ambiguous. The length of the CDR3 is 15 residues. Germline assignment: CDR1 LGHNA and CDR2 YNFKEQ. Trimming took off 3 bases at V and 0 bases at J, with 11 bases between the two ends. The CDR3 region has the DNA TGTGCCAGCAGCCACGAGAAATCCCTGAACACTGAAGCTTTCTTT. This codes for CASSHEKSLNTEAFF.

This sequence joins TRBV6-6 and TRBJ1-4; 8 bases match TRBD1. CDR1 and CDR2 from the germline V gene are MNHNY and SVGAGI (reference sequence). V lost 5 bases, J lost 7 bases, and 6 bases stayed unmatched. This CDR3 has 14 residues. The CDR3 DNA sequence: TGTGCCAGCAGTACCCAGGGGGCGCCTGAAAAACTGTTTTTT. Translating it yields CASSTQGAPEKLFF.

V is TRBV11-2 and J is TRBJ2-1; 7 nucleotides align to TRBD1. This CDR3 has 15 amino acids. Germline V lookup: CDR1 SGHAT, CDR2 FQNNGV. Trimming removed 1 base from V and 5 bases from J; junction bases left unmatched: 5. The CDR3 DNA reads as TGTGCCAGCAGCTTAGGGACAGGTCCCCACAATGAGCAGTTCTTC. Residues: CASSLGTGPHNEQFF.

The chain employs TRBV9 and TRBJ2-5; no clear D gene. The CDR3 is made up of 15 amino acids. Germline V gene lookup returns CDR1 SGDLS and CDR2 YYNGEE. V lost 0 bases and J lost 5, with 14 bases in between. The CDR3 loop is CASSVGNSLRETQYF. The CDR3 bases are TGTGCCAGCAGCGTAGGTAACAGCCTGAGGGAGACCCAGTACTTC.